The subject of this entry is one TCR beta chain. The antigen is not known. The same CDR3 is also encoded by other DNA sequences in this sample. This specimen comes from a study of cytomegalovirus exposure and HLA in healthy donors. Both 60 Vbeta primers and 13 Jbeta primers went into the PCR. The protocol was immunoSEQ multiplex PCR, while the TCRdb copy is restricted to in-frame clones and leaves out a portion. The data contain 100,000 or so clones, about four fifths of them seen just once; the ten biggest clones take up around 5%. Study-level findings and limits: Donors were assumed by presence/absence analyses to have roughly uniform sequencing depth.

The CDR3 is 14 amino acids. V was pared by 6 bases and J by 4 bases, with 5 bases of the junction left unmatched. Per the germline V gene, CDR1 is MNHEY and CDR2 is SMNVEV (reference sequence). The clonotype comes from a woman aged 35 to 49 in good health and CMV-seronegative. Source material: PBMCs. The chain is built from TRBV27 and TRBJ2-5; 10 bases align to TRBD1. CDR3 region: CASRPGQGVETQYF. CDR3 nucleotide sequence: TGTGCCAGCAGACCAGGACAGGGGGTAGAGACCCAGTACTTC.